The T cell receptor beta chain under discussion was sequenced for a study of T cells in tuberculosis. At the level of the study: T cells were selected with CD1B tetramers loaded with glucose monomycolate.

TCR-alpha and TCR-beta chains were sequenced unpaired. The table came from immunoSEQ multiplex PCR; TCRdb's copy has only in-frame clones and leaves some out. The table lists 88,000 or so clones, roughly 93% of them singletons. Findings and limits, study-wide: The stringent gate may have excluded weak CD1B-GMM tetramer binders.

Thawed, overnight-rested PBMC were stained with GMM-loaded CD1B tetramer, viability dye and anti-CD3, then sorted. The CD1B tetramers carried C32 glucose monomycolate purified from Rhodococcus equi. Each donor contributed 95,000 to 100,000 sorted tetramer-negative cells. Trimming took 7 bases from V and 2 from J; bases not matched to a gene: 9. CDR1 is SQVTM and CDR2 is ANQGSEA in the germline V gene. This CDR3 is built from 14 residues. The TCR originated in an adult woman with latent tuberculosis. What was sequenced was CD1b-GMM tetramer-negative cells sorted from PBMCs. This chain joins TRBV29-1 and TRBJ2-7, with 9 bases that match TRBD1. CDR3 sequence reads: CSASRQGGTYEQYF. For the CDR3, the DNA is TGCAGCGCTTCCCGACAGGGGGGCACCTACGAGCAGTACTTC.